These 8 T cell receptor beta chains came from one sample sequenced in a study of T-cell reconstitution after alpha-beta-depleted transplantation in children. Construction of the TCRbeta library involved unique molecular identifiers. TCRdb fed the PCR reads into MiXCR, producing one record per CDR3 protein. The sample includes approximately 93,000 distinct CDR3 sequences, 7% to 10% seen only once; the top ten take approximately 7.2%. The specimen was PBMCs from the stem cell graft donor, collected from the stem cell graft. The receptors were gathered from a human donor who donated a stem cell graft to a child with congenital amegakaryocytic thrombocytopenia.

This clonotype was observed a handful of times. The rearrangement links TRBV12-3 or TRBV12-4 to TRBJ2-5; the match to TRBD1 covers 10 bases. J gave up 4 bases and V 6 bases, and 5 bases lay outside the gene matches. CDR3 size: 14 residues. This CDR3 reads CASRSTGGLETQYF. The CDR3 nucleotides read TGTGCCAGCAGATCGACAGGGGGCTTAGAGACCCAGTACTTC.

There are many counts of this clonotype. CDR3 region: CASSLGRHFNLYEQYF. The CDR3 DNA is TGCGCCAGCAGCTTGGGTCGGCACTTTAACCTCTACGAGCAGTACTTC. This chain joins TRBV5-1 and TRBJ2-7; D ambiguous. CDR1 and CDR2 (germline): SGHRS, YFSETQ. The V gene lost 0 bases and the J gene lost 3 bases, with 16 bases spanning the gap. There are 16 residues in the CDR3.

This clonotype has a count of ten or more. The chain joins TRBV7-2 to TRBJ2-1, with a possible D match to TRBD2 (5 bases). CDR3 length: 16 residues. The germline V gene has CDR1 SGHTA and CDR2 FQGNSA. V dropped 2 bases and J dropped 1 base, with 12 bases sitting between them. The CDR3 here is CASSLLGVGSYNEQFF. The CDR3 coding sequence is TGTGCCAGCAGCTTATTGGGAGTCGGTTCCTACAATGAGCAGTTCTTC.

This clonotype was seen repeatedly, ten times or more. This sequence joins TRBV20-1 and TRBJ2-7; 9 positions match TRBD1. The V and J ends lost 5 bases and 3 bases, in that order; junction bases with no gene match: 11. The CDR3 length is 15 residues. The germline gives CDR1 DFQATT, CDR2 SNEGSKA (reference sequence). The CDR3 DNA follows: TGCAGTGCTGAGATTACAGGGGGCACGGGCTACGAGCAGTACTTC. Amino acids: CSAEITGGTGYEQYF.

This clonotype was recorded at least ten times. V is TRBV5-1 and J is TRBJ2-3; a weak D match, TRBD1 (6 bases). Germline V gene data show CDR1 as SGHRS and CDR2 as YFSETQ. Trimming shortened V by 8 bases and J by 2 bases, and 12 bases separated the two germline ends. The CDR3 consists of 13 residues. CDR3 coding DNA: TGCGCCAGTCGGGACACAACCACAGATACGCAGTATTTT. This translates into CASRDTTTDTQYF.

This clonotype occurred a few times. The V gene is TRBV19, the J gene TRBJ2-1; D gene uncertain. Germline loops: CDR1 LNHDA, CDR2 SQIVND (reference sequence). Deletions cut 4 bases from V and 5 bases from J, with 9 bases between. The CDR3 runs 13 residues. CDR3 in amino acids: CASSKGSNNEQFF. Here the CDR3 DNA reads TGTGCCAGTAGTAAGGGATCTAACAATGAGCAGTTCTTC.

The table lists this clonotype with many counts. The CDR3 sequence is CASSAGTSLLQFF. The CDR3 coding sequence is TGCGCCAGCAGCGCCGGGACTAGTCTTTTACAGTTCTTC. The chain combines TRBV5-1 with TRBJ2-1, with 8 bases matching TRBD2. From germline, CDR1 is SGHRS and CDR2 YFSETQ. V trimming: 4 bases; J trimming: 13 bases; junction bases outside the gene matches: 10. The CDR3 totals 13 residues.

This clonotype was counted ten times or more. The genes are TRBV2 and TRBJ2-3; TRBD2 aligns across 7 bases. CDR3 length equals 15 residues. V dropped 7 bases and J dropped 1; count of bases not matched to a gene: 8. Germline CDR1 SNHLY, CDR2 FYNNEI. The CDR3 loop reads CASINAAGGTDTQYF. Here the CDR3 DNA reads TGTGCCAGCATCAATGCTGCGGGGGGCACAGATACGCAGTATTTT. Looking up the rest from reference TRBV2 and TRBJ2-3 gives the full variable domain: EPEVTQTPSHQVTQMGQEVILRCVPISNHLYFYWYRQILGQKVEFLVSFYNNEISEKSEIFDDQFSVERPDGSNFTLKIRSTKLEDSAMYFCASINAAGGTDTQYFGPGTRLTVL.